Sequencing of this TCR beta chain was carried out in a study of cytomegalovirus exposure and HLA in healthy donors. Study background: Genotyping of more than 300 donors showed that about 84% belonged to the Caucasian-associated ancestry cluster. Study-wide results and limits: Several of the most significant clusters were apparently associated with common viral pathogens in a later analysis.

The CDR3 is made up of 16 amino acids. V trimming: 4 bases; J trimming: 4 bases; junction bases outside the gene matches: 8. The V gene's germline CDR1 is SGHRS and CDR2 YFSETQ. 60 Vbeta and 13 Jbeta primers were used in PCR. Original methodology: A follow-up analysis tallied around 80 million unique TCR beta chains, roughly 11 million shared. The assay was immunoSEQ multiplex PCR, and TCRdb's table has in-frame clones only and misses some. V and J calls and clone size follow that table, whereas D and trimming were derived from the DNA. The data hold 200,000 to 250,000 clones, with about 81% observed a single time. Note on this clone: Its target is not known.

The rearrangement links TRBV5-1 to TRBJ2-3, with 11 bases matching TRBD2. The sequencing sample was made of PBMCs. This sequence originates from an older woman in good health and CMV-seropositive. The CDR3 nucleotides read TGCGCCAGCAGCGTAATAGCGGGAGGGCAAGCAGATACGCAGTATTTT. Encoded protein: CASSVIAGGQADTQYF.